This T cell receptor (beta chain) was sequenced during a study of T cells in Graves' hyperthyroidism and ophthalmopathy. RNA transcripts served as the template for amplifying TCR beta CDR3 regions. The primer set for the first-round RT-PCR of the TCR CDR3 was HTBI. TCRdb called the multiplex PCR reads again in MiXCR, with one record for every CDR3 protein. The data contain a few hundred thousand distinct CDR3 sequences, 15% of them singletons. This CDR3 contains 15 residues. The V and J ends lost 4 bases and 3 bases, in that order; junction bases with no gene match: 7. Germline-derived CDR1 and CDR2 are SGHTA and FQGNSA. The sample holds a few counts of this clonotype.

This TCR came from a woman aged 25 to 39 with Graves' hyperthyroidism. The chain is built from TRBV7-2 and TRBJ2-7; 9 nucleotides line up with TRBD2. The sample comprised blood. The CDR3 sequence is CASSSGLATYYEQYF. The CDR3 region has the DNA TGTGCCAGCAGCTCCGGACTAGCGACCTACTACGAGCAGTACTTC.